These 6 T cell receptor beta chains originate from one sample sequenced in a study of T cell responses to AZD1222 COVID-19 vaccine. The protocol was immunoSEQ multiplex PCR, while the TCRdb copy is restricted to in-frame clones and leaves out a portion. Counted here are roughly 150,000 clones, about 89% occurring once; the ten biggest clones make up just over 9%. The sample in question was peripheral blood, obtained 28 days after the second AZD1222 dose. These receptors were collected from an adult who received the AZD1222 COVID-19 vaccine.

The V gene is TRBV6-2 or TRBV6-3, the J gene TRBJ1-6; no clear D gene. Germline CDR1 MNHEY, CDR2 SVGEGT. Trimming shortened V by 2 bases and J by 10 bases, and 6 bases separated the two germline ends. The length of the CDR3 is 12 residues. The CDR3 region has the DNA TGTGCCAGCAGTTACCCGCCATCACCCCTCCACTTT. This encodes CASSYPPSPLHF.

This clone was seen more than once but under ten times. V and J are TRBV7-2 and TRBJ2-1, with TRBD1 matching over 9 bases. The V gene end was trimmed by 4 bases and the J gene end by 4 bases; junction bases not matched to a gene: 8. This CDR3 comprises 16 residues. The V gene's germline CDR1 is SGHTA and CDR2 FQGNSA. CDR3 sequence reads: CASSSADRGPYNEQFF. In DNA, the CDR3 is TGTGCCAGCAGCTCAGCGGACAGGGGTCCTTACAATGAGCAGTTCTTC.

The chain couples TRBV5-1 to TRBJ2-5, with a possible D match to TRBD1 (7 bases). The CDR3 length is 18 residues. The V end lost 0 bases, the J end lost 4 bases, and 22 bases lay between the germline ends. The V gene's germline CDR1 is SGHRS and CDR2 YFSETQ. CDR3 sequence: CASSLARPGGRVIETQYF. DNA for the CDR3: TGCGCCAGCAGCTTGGCCCGGCCAGGGGGGCGGGTAATAGAGACCCAGTACTTC.

The table lists this clone with a count of one. V gene TRBV7-9 combines with J gene TRBJ1-1, with D perhaps matching TRBD1 (6 bases). Trimming removed 5 bases from V and 6 bases from J, with 16 bases in between. From germline, CDR1 is SEHNR and CDR2 FQNEAQ (reference sequence). CDR3 length: 14 amino acids. CDR3 in DNA: TGTGCCAGCAGCCCAGAGGCCCGGACAGCTGAAGCTTTCTTT. Translating it yields CASSPEARTAEAFF. Drawing the rest from reference TRBV7-9 and TRBJ1-1, the complete variable domain is DTGVSQNPRHKITKRGQNVTFRCDPISEHNRLYWYRQTLGQGPEFLTYFQNEAQLEKSRLLSDRFSAERPKGSFSTLEIQRTEQGDSAMYLCASSPEARTAEAFFGQGTRLTVV.

The chain joins TRBV28 to TRBJ2-7; D might be TRBD2 (6 bases). Germline V gives CDR1 MDHEN, CDR2 SYDVKM. The CDR3 covers 14 residues. V was shortened by 3 bases and J by 2 bases, with 11 bases between the two germline ends. This CDR3 is CASSFVGEAYEQYF. CDR3 nucleotide sequence: TGTGCCAGCAGTTTTGTGGGGGAGGCCTACGAGCAGTACTTC.

The chain recombines TRBV5-6 with TRBJ2-7; D not certain. CDR1 and CDR2 from the germline V gene are SGHDT and YYEEEE. Trimming took off 4 bases at V and 2 bases at J, with 10 bases between the two ends. The CDR3 runs 13 residues. Written as DNA, the CDR3 is TGTGCCAGCAGCGCAGGACGGACCTACGAGCAGTACTTC. It codes for CASSAGRTYEQYF.